This T cell receptor (beta chain) was recorded in a study of cytomegalovirus exposure and HLA in healthy donors. The overall study: Researchers previously reported finding 90 million to 130 million unique TCR beta sequences from about 170 million T cells. Study results and limitations: Researchers left out some V segments, among them TRBV6-2 and TRBV6-3, as indistinguishable. As a later analysis revealed, the rate of TCR association differed by HLA locus, with DRB1 most and HLA-C fewest.

Germline V CDR1 and CDR2: GTSNPN, SVGIG (reference sequence). V gave up 2 bases and J gave up 7 bases, with 17 bases separating them. This CDR3 has 14 amino acids. As to this clone: Antigen: not known.

Researchers ran the PCR with 60 Vbeta and 13 Jbeta primers. Sequencing was performed with immunoSEQ multiplex PCR; in TCRdb, only in-frame clones are kept and a portion is missing. With 45,000 to 60,000 clones in the sample, the ten largest clones hold approximately 6.8%. The TCR was taken from a woman aged 40 to 50 in good health and CMV-seronegative. This chain uses TRBV30 with TRBJ1-1, with a tentative D call TRBD1 (6 bases). The sequenced sample was PBMCs. The CDR3 nucleotides read TGTGCCTGGAGTTGGGGCAGGGGAGTGGTTGAAGCTTTCTTT. Translating gives CAWSWGRGVVEAFF.